This T cell receptor (beta chain) was captured by sequencing in a study of T cells in Graves' hyperthyroidism and ophthalmopathy. Germline-derived CDR1 and CDR2 are SNHLY and FYNNEI. With termini counted, the CDR3 has 19 amino acids. RNA transcripts served as the template for amplifying TCR beta CDR3 regions. A first-round RT-PCR of the TCR CDR3 used the HTBI primer set. Each CDR3 protein is one row after TCRdb ran MiXCR on the multiplex PCR reads. The sample consists of 600,000 or so distinct CDR3 sequences, 12% to 15% of them appearing once. In its sample, this clonotype was seen many times. It is unclear where the CDR3 begins or ends on the DNA, so no DNA is shown, and the CDR3 is as TCRdb lists it. Inclusion characteristics of ophthalmopathy patients comprised a Clinical Activity Score of at least 3, a NOSPECS grade of at least 4, and duration under 3 months.

V gene TRBV2 combines with J gene TRBJ2-2; whether TRBD2, the table's D call, matches the DNA was not checked. This clonotype was sampled from a woman aged 18-29 years with Graves' ophthalmopathy. Sequencing was done on a sample of blood. This CDR3 is CASSEASIGLARTPGSCFF.